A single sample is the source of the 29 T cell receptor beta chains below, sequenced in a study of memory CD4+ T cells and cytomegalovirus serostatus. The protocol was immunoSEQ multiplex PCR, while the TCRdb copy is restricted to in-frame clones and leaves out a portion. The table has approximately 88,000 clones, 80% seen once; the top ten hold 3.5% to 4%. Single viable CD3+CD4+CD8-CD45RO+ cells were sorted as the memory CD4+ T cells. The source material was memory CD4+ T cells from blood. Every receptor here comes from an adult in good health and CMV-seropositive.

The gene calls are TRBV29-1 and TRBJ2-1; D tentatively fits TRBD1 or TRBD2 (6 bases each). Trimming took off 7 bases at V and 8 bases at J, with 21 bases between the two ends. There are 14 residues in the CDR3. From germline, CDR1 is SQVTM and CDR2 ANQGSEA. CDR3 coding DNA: TGCAGCGCACGAGGGGGGAGCCACCAAGATGAGCAGTTCTTC. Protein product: CSARGGSHQDEQFF.

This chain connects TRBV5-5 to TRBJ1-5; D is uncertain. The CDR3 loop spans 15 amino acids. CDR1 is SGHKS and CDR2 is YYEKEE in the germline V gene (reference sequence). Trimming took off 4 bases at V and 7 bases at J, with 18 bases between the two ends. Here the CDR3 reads CASSPNDIYGQPQHF. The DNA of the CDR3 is TGTGCCAGCAGCCCGAACGACATCTACGGACAGCCCCAGCATTTT.

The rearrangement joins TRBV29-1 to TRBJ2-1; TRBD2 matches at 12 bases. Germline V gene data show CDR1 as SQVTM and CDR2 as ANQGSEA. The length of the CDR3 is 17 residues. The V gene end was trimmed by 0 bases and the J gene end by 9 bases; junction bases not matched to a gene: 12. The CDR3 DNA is TGCAGCGTTGAAGATTCGGTCCGACTAGCGGGAGATTTTGAGCAGTTCTTC. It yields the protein CSVEDSVRLAGDFEQFF.

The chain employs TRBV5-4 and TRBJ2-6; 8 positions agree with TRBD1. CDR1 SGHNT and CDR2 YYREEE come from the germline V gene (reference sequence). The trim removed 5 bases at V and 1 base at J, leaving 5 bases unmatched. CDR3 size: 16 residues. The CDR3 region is CASRTGVFSGANVLTF. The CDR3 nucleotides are TGTGCCAGCAGGACAGGGGTATTTTCTGGGGCCAACGTCCTGACTTTC.

As DNA, the CDR3 is TGTGCCAGCAGCGGACTAGCGGGAATTAACAATGAGCAGTTCTTC. This gives the protein CASSGLAGINNEQFF. The chain has TRBV5-6 and TRBJ2-1; 12 bases are shared with TRBD2. Germline CDR1 and CDR2: SGHDT and YYEEEE. The CDR3 totals 15 residues. The V gene end was trimmed by 4 bases and the J gene end by 5 bases; junction bases not matched to a gene: 4.

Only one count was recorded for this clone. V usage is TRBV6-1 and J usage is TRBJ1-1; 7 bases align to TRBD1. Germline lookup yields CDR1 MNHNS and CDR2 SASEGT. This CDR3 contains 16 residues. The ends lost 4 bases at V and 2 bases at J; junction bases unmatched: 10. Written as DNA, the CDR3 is TGTGCCAGCAGTGTTGGCGTGGCAGGGGGAAACACTGAAGCTTTCTTT. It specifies CASSVGVAGGNTEAFF.

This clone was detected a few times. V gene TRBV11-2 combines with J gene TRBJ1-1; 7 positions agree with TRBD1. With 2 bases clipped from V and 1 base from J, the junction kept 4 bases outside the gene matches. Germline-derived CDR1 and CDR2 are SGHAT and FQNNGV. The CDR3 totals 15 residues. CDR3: CASSLLTGRNTEAFF. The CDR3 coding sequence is TGTGCCAGCAGCTTATTGACAGGGAGGAACACTGAAGCTTTCTTT.

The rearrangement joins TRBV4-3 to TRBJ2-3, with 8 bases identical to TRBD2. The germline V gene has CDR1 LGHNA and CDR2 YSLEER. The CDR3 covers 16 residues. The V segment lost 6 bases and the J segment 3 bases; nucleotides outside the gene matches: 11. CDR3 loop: CASRKIAGGGTDTQYF. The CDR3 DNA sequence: TGCGCCAGCAGGAAGATAGCGGGCGGGGGGACAGATACGCAGTATTTT.

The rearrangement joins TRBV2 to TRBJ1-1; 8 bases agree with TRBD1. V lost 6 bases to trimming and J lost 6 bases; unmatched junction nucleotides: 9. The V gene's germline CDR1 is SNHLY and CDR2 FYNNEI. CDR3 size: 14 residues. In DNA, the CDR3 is TGTGCCAGCAGCCCCCGGACAGGGACCGCTGAAGCTTTCTTT. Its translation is CASSPRTGTAEAFF.

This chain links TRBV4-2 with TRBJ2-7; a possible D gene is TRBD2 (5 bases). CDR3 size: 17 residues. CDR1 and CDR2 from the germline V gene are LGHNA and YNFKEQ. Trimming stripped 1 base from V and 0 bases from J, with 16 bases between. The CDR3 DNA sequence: TGTGCCAGCAGCCAAGTAGCCAATAGTGGGAGCTCCTACGAGCAGTACTTC. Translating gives CASSQVANSGSSYEQYF.

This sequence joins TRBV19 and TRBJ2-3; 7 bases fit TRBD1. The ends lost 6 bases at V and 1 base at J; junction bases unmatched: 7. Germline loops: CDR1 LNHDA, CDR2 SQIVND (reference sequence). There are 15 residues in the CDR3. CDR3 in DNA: TGTGCCAGTAGGTCACAGGGGAAGGGCACAGATACGCAGTATTTT. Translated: CASRSQGKGTDTQYF.

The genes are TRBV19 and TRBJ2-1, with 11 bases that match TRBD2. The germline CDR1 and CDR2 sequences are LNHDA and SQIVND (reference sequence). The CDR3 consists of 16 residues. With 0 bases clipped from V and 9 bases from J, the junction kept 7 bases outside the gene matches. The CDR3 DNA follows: TGTGCCAGTAGTATAGATAGGAGGCTAGCGGGGGGTGAGCAGTTCTTC. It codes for CASSIDRRLAGGEQFF.

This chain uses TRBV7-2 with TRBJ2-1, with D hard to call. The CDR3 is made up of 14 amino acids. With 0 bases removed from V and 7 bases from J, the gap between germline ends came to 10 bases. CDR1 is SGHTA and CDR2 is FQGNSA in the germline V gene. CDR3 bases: TGTGCCAGCAGCTTAGCGGGAAATTGGAATGAGCAGTTCTTC. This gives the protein CASSLAGNWNEQFF.

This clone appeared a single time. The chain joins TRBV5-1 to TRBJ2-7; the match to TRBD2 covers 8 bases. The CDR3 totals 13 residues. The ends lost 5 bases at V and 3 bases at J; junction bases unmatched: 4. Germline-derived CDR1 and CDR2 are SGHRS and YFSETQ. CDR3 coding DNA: TGCGCCAGCAGACTAGCGGACCTCTACGAGCAGTACTTC. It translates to CASRLADLYEQYF. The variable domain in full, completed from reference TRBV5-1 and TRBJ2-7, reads KAGVTQTPRYLIKTRGQQVTLSCSPISGHRSVSWYQQTPGQGLQFLFEYFSETQRNKGNFPGRFSGRQFSNSRSEMNVSTLELGDSALYLCASRLADLYEQYFGPGTRLTVT.

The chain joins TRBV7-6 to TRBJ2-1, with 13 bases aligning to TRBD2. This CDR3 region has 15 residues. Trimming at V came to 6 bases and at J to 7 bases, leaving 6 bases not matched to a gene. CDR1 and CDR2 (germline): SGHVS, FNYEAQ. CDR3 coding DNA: TGTGCCAGCAGGCCTCCGGGACTAGCGGGAAATGAGCAGTTCTTC. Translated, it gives CASRPPGLAGNEQFF. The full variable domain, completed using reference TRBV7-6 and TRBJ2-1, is GAGVSQSPRYKVTKRGQDVALRCDPISGHVSLYWYRQALGQGPEFLTYFNYEAQQDKSGLPNDRFSAERPEGSISTLTIQRTEQRDSAMYRCASRPPGLAGNEQFFGPGTRLTVL.

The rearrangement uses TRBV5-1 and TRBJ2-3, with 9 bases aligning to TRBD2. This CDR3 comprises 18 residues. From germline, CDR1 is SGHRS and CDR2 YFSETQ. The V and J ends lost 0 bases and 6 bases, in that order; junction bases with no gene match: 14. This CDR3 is CASSLGGLVAGVGDTQYF. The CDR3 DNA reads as TGCGCCAGCAGCTTGGGAGGTTTGGTAGCGGGAGTCGGGGATACGCAGTATTTT.

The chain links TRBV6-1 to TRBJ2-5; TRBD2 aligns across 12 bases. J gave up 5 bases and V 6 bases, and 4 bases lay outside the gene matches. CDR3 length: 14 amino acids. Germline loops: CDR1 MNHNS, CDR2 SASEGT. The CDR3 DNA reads TGTGCCAGCAGACAGACTAGCGGGAGTGAGACCCAGTACTTC. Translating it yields CASRQTSGSETQYF.

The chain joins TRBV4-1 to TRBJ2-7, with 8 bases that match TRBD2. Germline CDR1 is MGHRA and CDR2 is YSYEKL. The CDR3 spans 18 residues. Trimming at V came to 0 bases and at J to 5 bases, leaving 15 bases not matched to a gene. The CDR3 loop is CASSQDDLGLVGWDEQYF. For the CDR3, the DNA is TGCGCCAGCAGCCAAGATGATTTGGGACTAGTGGGCTGGGACGAGCAGTACTTC.

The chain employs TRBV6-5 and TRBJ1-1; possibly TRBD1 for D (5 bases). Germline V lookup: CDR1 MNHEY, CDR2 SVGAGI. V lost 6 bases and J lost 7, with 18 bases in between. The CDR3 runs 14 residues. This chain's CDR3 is CASRGQVPGGEAFF. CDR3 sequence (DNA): TGTGCCAGCAGGGGGCAGGTCCCGGGTGGTGAAGCTTTCTTT.

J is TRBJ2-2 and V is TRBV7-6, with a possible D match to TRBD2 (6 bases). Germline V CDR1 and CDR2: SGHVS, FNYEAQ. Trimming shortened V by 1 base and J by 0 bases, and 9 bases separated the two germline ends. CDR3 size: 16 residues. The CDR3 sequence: CASSLVAEANTGELFF. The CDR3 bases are TGTGCCAGCAGCTTAGTAGCGGAAGCGAACACCGGGGAGCTGTTTTTT.

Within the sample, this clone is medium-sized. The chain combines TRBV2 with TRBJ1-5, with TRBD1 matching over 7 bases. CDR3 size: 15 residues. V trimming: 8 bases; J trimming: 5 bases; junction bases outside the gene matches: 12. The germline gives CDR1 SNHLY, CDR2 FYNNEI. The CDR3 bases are TGTGCCAGCGCCCGGCGGGACAGCTGGGATCAGCCCCAGCATTTT. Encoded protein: CASARRDSWDQPQHF.

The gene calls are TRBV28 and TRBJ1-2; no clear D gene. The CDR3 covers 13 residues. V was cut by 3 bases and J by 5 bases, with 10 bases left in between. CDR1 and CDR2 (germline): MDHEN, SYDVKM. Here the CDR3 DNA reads TGTGCCAGCAGTTTTCGATCGGGGTATGGCTACACCTTC. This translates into CASSFRSGYGYTF.

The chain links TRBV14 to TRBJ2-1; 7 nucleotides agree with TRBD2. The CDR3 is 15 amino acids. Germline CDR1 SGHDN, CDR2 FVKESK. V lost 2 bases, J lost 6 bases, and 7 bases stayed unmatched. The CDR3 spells CASSQSGLGFNEQFF. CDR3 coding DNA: TGTGCCAGCAGCCAATCTGGACTAGGTTTCAATGAGCAGTTCTTC.

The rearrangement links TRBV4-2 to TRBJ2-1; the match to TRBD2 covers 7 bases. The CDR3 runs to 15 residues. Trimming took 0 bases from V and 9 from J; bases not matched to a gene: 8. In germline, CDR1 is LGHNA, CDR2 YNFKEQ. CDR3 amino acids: CASSQDLREWSEQFF. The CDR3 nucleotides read TGTGCCAGCAGCCAAGATCTGCGGGAGTGGAGTGAGCAGTTCTTC.

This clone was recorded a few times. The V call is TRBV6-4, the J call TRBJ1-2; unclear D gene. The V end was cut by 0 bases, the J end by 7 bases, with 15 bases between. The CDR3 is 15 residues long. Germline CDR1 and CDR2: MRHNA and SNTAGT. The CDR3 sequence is CASSDSLRGNGGYTF. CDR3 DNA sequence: TGTGCCAGCAGTGACTCGCTGAGAGGGAACGGTGGCTACACCTTC.

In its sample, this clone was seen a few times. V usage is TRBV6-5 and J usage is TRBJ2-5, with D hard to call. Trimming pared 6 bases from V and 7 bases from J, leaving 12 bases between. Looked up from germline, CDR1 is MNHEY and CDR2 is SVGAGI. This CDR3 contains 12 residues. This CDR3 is CASRQFEATQYF. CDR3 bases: TGTGCCAGCAGACAGTTCGAAGCGACCCAGTACTTC.

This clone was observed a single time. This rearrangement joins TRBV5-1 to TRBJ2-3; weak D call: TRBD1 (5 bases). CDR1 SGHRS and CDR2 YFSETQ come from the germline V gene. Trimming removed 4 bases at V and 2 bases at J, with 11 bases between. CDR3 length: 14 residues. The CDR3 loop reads CASSQGWFTDTQYF. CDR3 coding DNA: TGCGCCAGCAGCCAGGGTTGGTTCACAGATACGCAGTATTTT.

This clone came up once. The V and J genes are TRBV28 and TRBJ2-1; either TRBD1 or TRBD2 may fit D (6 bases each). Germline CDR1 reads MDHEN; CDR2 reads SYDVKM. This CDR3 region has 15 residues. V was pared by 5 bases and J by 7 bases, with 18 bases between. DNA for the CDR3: TGTGCCAGCAGTCAGTGGGGGGCTGGCGAGAATGAGCAGTTCTTC. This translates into CASSQWGAGENEQFF.

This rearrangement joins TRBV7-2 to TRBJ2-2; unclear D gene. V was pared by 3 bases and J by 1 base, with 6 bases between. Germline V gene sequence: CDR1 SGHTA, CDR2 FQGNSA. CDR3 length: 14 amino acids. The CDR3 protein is CASSFLWNTGELFF. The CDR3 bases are TGTGCCAGCAGCTTTTTATGGAACACCGGGGAGCTGTTTTTT. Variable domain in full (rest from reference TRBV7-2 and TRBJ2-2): GAGVSQSPSNKVTEKGKDVELRCDPISGHTALYWYRQSLGQGLEFLIYFQGNSAPDKSGLPSDRFSAERTGGSVSTLTIQRTQQEDSAVYLCASSFLWNTGELFFGEGSRLTVL.